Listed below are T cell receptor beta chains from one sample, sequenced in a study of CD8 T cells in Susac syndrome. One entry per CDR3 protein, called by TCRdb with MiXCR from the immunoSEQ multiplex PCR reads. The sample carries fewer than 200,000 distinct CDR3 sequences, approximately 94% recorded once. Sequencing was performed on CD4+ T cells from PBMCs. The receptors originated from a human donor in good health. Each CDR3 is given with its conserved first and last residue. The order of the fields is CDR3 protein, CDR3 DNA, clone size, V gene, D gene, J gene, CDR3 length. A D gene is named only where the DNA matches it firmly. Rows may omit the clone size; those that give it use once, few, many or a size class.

CDR3aa: CASAQREFNEQFF
CDR3nt: TGTGCCAGCGCCCAGCGGGAGTTCAATGAGCAGTTCTTC
abundance: .
v_gene: TRBV2
d_gene: TRBD2
j_gene: TRBJ2-1
len: 13

CDR3aa: CASSGTGGPNEQYF
CDR3nt: TGCGCCAGCAGTGGCACAGGGGGGCCCAACGAGCAGTACTTC
abundance: .
v_gene: TRBV5-1
d_gene: TRBD1
j_gene: TRBJ2-7
len: 14

CDR3aa: CAWGDRSNEQFF
CDR3nt: TGTGCCTGGGGTGACAGGAGCAATGAGCAGTTCTTC
abundance: .
v_gene: TRBV30
d_gene: .
j_gene: TRBJ2-1
len: 12

CDR3aa: CASSQAGSNQPQHF
CDR3nt: TGTGCCAGCAGCCAAGCGGGAAGCAATCAGCCCCAGCATTTT
abundance: .
v_gene: TRBV3-1
d_gene: .
j_gene: TRBJ1-5
len: 14

CDR3aa: CASSLQDRIEQYF
CDR3nt: TGTGCCAGCAGCCTTCAGGACAGGATCGAGCAGTACTTC
abundance: .
v_gene: TRBV5-4
d_gene: TRBD1
j_gene: TRBJ2-7
len: 13

CDR3aa: CASSLRQTQYF
CDR3nt: TGTGCCAGCAGCCTGCGGCAGACCCAGTACTTC
abundance: .
v_gene: TRBV4-2
d_gene: .
j_gene: TRBJ2-5
len: 11

CDR3aa: CASSLRVGTYYGYTF
CDR3nt: TGTGCCAGCAGCCTCCGAGTTGGGACCTACTATGGCTACACCTTC
abundance: .
v_gene: TRBV7-8
d_gene: .
j_gene: TRBJ1-2
len: 15

CDR3aa: CSAPLGGRAGNEQFF
CDR3nt: TGCAGTGCTCCCCTCGGCGGGAGGGCCGGTAATGAGCAGTTCTTC
abundance: .
v_gene: TRBV20-1
d_gene: TRBD2
j_gene: TRBJ2-1
len: 15

CDR3aa: CASSEARGPDTEAFF
CDR3nt: TGTGCCAGCAGTGAAGCGAGGGGGCCGGACACTGAAGCTTTCTTT
abundance: .
v_gene: TRBV6-1
d_gene: TRBD1
j_gene: TRBJ1-1
len: 15

CDR3aa: CSARSGRHNEQFF
CDR3nt: TGCAGTGCTAGAAGCGGGAGACACAATGAGCAGTTCTTC
abundance: .
v_gene: TRBV20-1
d_gene: TRBD2
j_gene: TRBJ2-1
len: 13

CDR3aa: CASSPRRDPTYEQYF
CDR3nt: TGTGCCAGCTCACCACGGAGGGACCCGACCTACGAGCAGTACTTC
abundance: .
v_gene: TRBV18
d_gene: .
j_gene: TRBJ2-7
len: 15

CDR3aa: CASSQLAGAAYEQYF
CDR3nt: TGCGCCAGCAGTCAACTAGCGGGAGCCGCCTACGAGCAGTACTTC
abundance: .
v_gene: TRBV5-1
d_gene: TRBD2
j_gene: TRBJ2-7
len: 15

CDR3aa: CASSQDGAGAERELFF
CDR3nt: TGTGCCAGCAGCCAAGATGGGGCGGGAGCCGAGCGGGAGCTGTTTTTT
abundance: .
v_gene: TRBV3-1
d_gene: TRBD2
j_gene: TRBJ2-2
len: 16

CDR3aa: CASSLLGSYEQYF
CDR3nt: TGTGCCAGCAGCCTCTTGGGGTCCTACGAGCAGTACTTC
abundance: .
v_gene: TRBV9
d_gene: .
j_gene: TRBJ2-7
len: 13

CDR3aa: CSAQGLGYEQYF
CDR3nt: TGCAGCGCCCAAGGACTAGGCTACGAGCAGTACTTC
abundance: once
v_gene: TRBV29-1
d_gene: TRBD2
j_gene: TRBJ2-7
len: 12

CDR3aa: CSAGAVVAGRVGELFF
CDR3nt: TGCAGTGCGGGTGCGGTGGTAGCGGGACGTGTCGGGGAGCTGTTTTTT
abundance: .
v_gene: TRBV20-1
d_gene: TRBD2
j_gene: TRBJ2-2
len: 16

CDR3aa: CSADYGQGNEQFF
CDR3nt: TGCAGTGCCGATTACGGACAGGGTAATGAGCAGTTCTTC
abundance: .
v_gene: TRBV20-1
d_gene: TRBD1
j_gene: TRBJ2-1
len: 13

CDR3aa: CSAVDSYEQYF
CDR3nt: TGCAGTGCCGTGGACTCCTACGAGCAGTACTTC
abundance: .
v_gene: TRBV20-1
d_gene: .
j_gene: TRBJ2-7
len: 11

CDR3aa: CASSATEPYYGYTF
CDR3nt: TGTGCCAGCAGCGCGACAGAACCTTATTATGGCTACACCTTC
abundance: .
v_gene: TRBV6-6
d_gene: .
j_gene: TRBJ1-2
len: 14

CDR3aa: CASSLTGWRPGANVLTF
CDR3nt: TGTGCCAGCAGCTTAACAGGTTGGCGACCTGGGGCCAACGTCCTGACTTTC
abundance: .
v_gene: TRBV7-9
d_gene: .
j_gene: TRBJ2-6
len: 17

CDR3aa: CSARGGLYNQPQHF
CDR3nt: TGCAGTGCTAGAGGTGGCCTTTACAATCAGCCCCAGCATTTT
abundance: .
v_gene: TRBV20-1
d_gene: .
j_gene: TRBJ1-5
len: 14

CDR3aa: CATSRGQGDQPQHF
CDR3nt: TGTGCCACCAGCAGAGGCCAAGGAGATCAGCCCCAGCATTTT
abundance: once
v_gene: TRBV15
d_gene: .
j_gene: TRBJ1-5
len: 14

CDR3aa: CATSRRTTSNTGELFF
CDR3nt: TGTGCCACCAGCAGGAGGACAACTTCGAACACCGGGGAGCTGTTTTTT
abundance: .
v_gene: TRBV15
d_gene: .
j_gene: TRBJ2-2
len: 16

CDR3aa: CASSQDIGNTIYF
CDR3nt: TGCGCCAGCAGCCAAGATATAGGAAACACCATATATTTT
abundance: .
v_gene: TRBV4-3
d_gene: .
j_gene: TRBJ1-3
len: 13

CDR3aa: CSLAGAPSEQYF
CDR3nt: TGCAGCTTAGCGGGAGCCCCTTCCGAGCAGTACTTC
abundance: .
v_gene: TRBV20-1
d_gene: TRBD2
j_gene: TRBJ2-7
len: 12

CDR3aa: CASSLPGQFTEAFF
CDR3nt: TGTGCCAGCAGCTTACCGGGACAGTTCACTGAAGCTTTCTTT
abundance: .
v_gene: TRBV5-4
d_gene: TRBD1
j_gene: TRBJ1-1
len: 14

CDR3aa: CAWTETGAAGELFF
CDR3nt: TGTGCCTGGACTGAGACAGGGGCGGCCGGGGAGCTGTTTTTT
abundance: .
v_gene: TRBV30
d_gene: TRBD1
j_gene: TRBJ2-2
len: 14

CDR3aa: CASSRTSGPYEQYF
CDR3nt: TGTGCCAGCAGTAGGACTAGCGGGCCCTACGAGCAGTACTTC
abundance: .
v_gene: TRBV27
d_gene: TRBD2
j_gene: TRBJ2-7
len: 14

CDR3aa: CATSPRTGTYEQYF
CDR3nt: TGTGCCACCAGTCCCCGGACAGGGACCTACGAGCAGTACTTC
abundance: .
v_gene: TRBV24-1
d_gene: TRBD1
j_gene: TRBJ2-7
len: 14

CDR3aa: CATSRDLNTIYF
CDR3nt: TGTGCCACCAGCAGAGATTTAAACACCATATATTTT
abundance: .
v_gene: TRBV15
d_gene: .
j_gene: TRBJ1-3
len: 12

CDR3aa: CASHDTLYGYTF
CDR3nt: TGTGCCAGCCATGACACGCTCTATGGCTACACCTTC
abundance: .
v_gene: TRBV6-5
d_gene: .
j_gene: TRBJ1-2
len: 12

CDR3aa: CASSQGRRSGNTIYF
CDR3nt: TGCGCCAGCAGCCAAGGGCGCCGCTCTGGAAACACCATATATTTT
abundance: .
v_gene: TRBV4-3
d_gene: .
j_gene: TRBJ1-3
len: 15

CDR3aa: CSGWGGVSYNEQFF
CDR3nt: TGCAGTGGCTGGGGGGGAGTATCCTACAATGAGCAGTTCTTC
abundance: .
v_gene: TRBV20-1
d_gene: TRBD2
j_gene: TRBJ2-1
len: 14

CDR3aa: CASRPGPDKTDIQYF
CDR3nt: TGTGCCAGCCGACCGGGGCCAGATAAGACGGACATTCAGTACTTC
abundance: once
v_gene: TRBV25-1
d_gene: .
j_gene: TRBJ2-4
len: 15

CDR3aa: CSANRLGRYNEQFF
CDR3nt: TGCAGTGCTAACCGACTAGGCCGCTACAATGAGCAGTTCTTC
abundance: .
v_gene: TRBV20-1
d_gene: .
j_gene: TRBJ2-1
len: 14

CDR3aa: CASSLRGGPSGYEQYF
CDR3nt: TGTGCCAGCAGCTTAAGGGGAGGACCCTCCGGGTACGAGCAGTACTTC
abundance: .
v_gene: TRBV7-3
d_gene: .
j_gene: TRBJ2-7
len: 16

CDR3aa: CSARGEQGRNQPQHF
CDR3nt: TGCAGTGCTAGAGGAGAACAGGGTAGGAATCAGCCCCAGCATTTT
abundance: .
v_gene: TRBV20-1
d_gene: .
j_gene: TRBJ1-5
len: 15

CDR3aa: CASTLKETQYF
CDR3nt: TGTGCCAGCACCCTAAAAGAGACCCAGTACTTC
abundance: once
v_gene: TRBV12-3/TRBV12-4
d_gene: .
j_gene: TRBJ2-5
len: 11

CDR3aa: CASGGAGELFF
CDR3nt: TGTGCCAGTGGGGGGGCCGGGGAGCTGTTTTTT
abundance: .
v_gene: TRBV3-1
d_gene: TRBD2
j_gene: TRBJ2-2
len: 11

CDR3aa: CASSPGTAETQYF
CDR3nt: TGCGCCAGCAGCCCCGGGACAGCAGAGACCCAGTACTTC
abundance: .
v_gene: TRBV5-1
d_gene: TRBD1
j_gene: TRBJ2-5
len: 13

CDR3aa: CSGRGASGETQYF
CDR3nt: TGCAGTGGCCGAGGGGCTAGCGGAGAGACCCAGTACTTC
abundance: .
v_gene: TRBV20-1
d_gene: TRBD2
j_gene: TRBJ2-5
len: 13

CDR3aa: CASSIPGSETQYF
CDR3nt: TGTGCCAGCAGCATACCAGGAAGCGAGACCCAGTACTTC
abundance: .
v_gene: TRBV28
d_gene: .
j_gene: TRBJ2-5
len: 13

CDR3aa: CASSYSSGTYNEQFF
CDR3nt: TGTGCCAGCAGTTACTCGAGCGGGACCTACAATGAGCAGTTCTTC
abundance: .
v_gene: TRBV6-2/TRBV6-3
d_gene: TRBD2
j_gene: TRBJ2-1
len: 15

CDR3aa: CASSLDKTQYF
CDR3nt: TGCGCCAGCAGCTTGGACAAGACCCAGTACTTC
abundance: .
v_gene: TRBV5-1
d_gene: .
j_gene: TRBJ2-5
len: 11

CDR3aa: CSASSNSYEQYF
CDR3nt: TGCAGTGCTAGTAGTAATTCTTACGAGCAGTACTTC
abundance: .
v_gene: TRBV20-1
d_gene: .
j_gene: TRBJ2-7
len: 12

CDR3aa: CASSSGRVTDTQYF
CDR3nt: TGTGCCAGCAGTTCGGGCAGGGTTACAGATACGCAGTATTTT
abundance: .
v_gene: TRBV6-5
d_gene: .
j_gene: TRBJ2-3
len: 14

CDR3aa: CASSLRPGPYEQYF
CDR3nt: TGTGCCAGCAGCTTGCGTCCGGGACCCTACGAGCAGTACTTC
abundance: .
v_gene: TRBV7-6
d_gene: .
j_gene: TRBJ2-7
len: 14

CDR3aa: CSARPPSGISSSYEQYF
CDR3nt: TGCAGTGCTAGACCACCCTCGGGGATTTCCAGCTCCTACGAGCAGTACTTC
abundance: .
v_gene: TRBV20-1
d_gene: .
j_gene: TRBJ2-7
len: 17

CDR3aa: CASSPPLAGGIEQYF
CDR3nt: TGTGCCAGCTCACCACCCCTTGCGGGAGGGATCGAGCAGTACTTC
abundance: .
v_gene: TRBV18
d_gene: TRBD2
j_gene: TRBJ2-7
len: 15

CDR3aa: CSVVAQVDTGELFF
CDR3nt: TGCAGCGTTGTCGCGCAGGTGGACACCGGGGAGCTGTTTTTT
abundance: .
v_gene: TRBV29-1
d_gene: .
j_gene: TRBJ2-2
len: 14

CDR3aa: CASSLEGGVNEQFF
CDR3nt: TGCGCCAGCAGCTTGGAAGGGGGTGTCAATGAGCAGTTCTTC
abundance: .
v_gene: TRBV5-1
d_gene: .
j_gene: TRBJ2-1
len: 14

CDR3aa: CASSKGGLPSSYNEQFF
CDR3nt: TGTGCCAGCAGCAAAGGCGGTCTGCCAAGCTCCTACAATGAGCAGTTCTTC
abundance: .
v_gene: TRBV3-1
d_gene: .
j_gene: TRBJ2-1
len: 17

CDR3aa: CASSFQRSTDTQYF
CDR3nt: TGTGCCAGCAGCTTCCAGCGGAGCACAGATACGCAGTATTTT
abundance: .
v_gene: TRBV11-2
d_gene: .
j_gene: TRBJ2-3
len: 14

CDR3aa: CSASGRFSTDTQYF
CDR3nt: TGCAGTGCTAGCGGGAGGTTTAGCACAGATACGCAGTATTTT
abundance: .
v_gene: TRBV20-1
d_gene: TRBD2
j_gene: TRBJ2-3
len: 14